This TCR beta chain was obtained from a study of beta chain features in type 1 diabetes. About the research overall: Healthy donors and patients had similar age, gender and cell yields. General study results and limits: Sampled from patients, naive, central memory and Treg TCRB repertoires appeared more similar than those sampled from healthy donors. The study found fewer insertions and more deletions at VDJ junctions in type 1 diabetes patients. Shortening of TCRB CDR3s, moderate but significant, appeared in all four CD4+ subsets of Type 1 diabetes patients.

This clone has only a few counts. Its target is not known. The authors reverse transcribed all of the isolated RNA, so sequencing captured expressed TCRB transcripts. Profiling relied on immunoSEQ multiplex PCR, and the TCRdb table lists in-frame clones only, not all of them. The sample yields some 370,000 clones, around 10% seen once. The receptor's source is a man in his thirties or forties with type 1 diabetes. Sequencing was done on a sample of central memory CD4+ T cells from blood.

CDR3 region: CASSPRGGSETQYF. The CDR3 DNA reads as TGTGCCAGCAGCCCTCGGGGTGGCAGTGAGACCCAGTACTTC. This rearrangement joins TRBV7-9 to TRBJ2-5, with D tentatively TRBD2 (5 bases). The germline V gene encodes CDR1 SEHNR and CDR2 FQNEAQ (reference sequence). The CDR3 length is 14 residues. Trimming removed 5 bases from V and 5 bases from J, with 15 bases in between. The full variable domain, in which reference TRBV7-9 and TRBJ2-5 provide the parts outside the CDR3, is DTGVSQNPRHKITKRGQNVTFRCDPISEHNRLYWYRQTLGQGPEFLTYFQNEAQLEKSRLLSDRFSAERPKGSFSTLEIQRTEQGDSAMYLCASSPRGGSETQYFGPGTRLLVL.